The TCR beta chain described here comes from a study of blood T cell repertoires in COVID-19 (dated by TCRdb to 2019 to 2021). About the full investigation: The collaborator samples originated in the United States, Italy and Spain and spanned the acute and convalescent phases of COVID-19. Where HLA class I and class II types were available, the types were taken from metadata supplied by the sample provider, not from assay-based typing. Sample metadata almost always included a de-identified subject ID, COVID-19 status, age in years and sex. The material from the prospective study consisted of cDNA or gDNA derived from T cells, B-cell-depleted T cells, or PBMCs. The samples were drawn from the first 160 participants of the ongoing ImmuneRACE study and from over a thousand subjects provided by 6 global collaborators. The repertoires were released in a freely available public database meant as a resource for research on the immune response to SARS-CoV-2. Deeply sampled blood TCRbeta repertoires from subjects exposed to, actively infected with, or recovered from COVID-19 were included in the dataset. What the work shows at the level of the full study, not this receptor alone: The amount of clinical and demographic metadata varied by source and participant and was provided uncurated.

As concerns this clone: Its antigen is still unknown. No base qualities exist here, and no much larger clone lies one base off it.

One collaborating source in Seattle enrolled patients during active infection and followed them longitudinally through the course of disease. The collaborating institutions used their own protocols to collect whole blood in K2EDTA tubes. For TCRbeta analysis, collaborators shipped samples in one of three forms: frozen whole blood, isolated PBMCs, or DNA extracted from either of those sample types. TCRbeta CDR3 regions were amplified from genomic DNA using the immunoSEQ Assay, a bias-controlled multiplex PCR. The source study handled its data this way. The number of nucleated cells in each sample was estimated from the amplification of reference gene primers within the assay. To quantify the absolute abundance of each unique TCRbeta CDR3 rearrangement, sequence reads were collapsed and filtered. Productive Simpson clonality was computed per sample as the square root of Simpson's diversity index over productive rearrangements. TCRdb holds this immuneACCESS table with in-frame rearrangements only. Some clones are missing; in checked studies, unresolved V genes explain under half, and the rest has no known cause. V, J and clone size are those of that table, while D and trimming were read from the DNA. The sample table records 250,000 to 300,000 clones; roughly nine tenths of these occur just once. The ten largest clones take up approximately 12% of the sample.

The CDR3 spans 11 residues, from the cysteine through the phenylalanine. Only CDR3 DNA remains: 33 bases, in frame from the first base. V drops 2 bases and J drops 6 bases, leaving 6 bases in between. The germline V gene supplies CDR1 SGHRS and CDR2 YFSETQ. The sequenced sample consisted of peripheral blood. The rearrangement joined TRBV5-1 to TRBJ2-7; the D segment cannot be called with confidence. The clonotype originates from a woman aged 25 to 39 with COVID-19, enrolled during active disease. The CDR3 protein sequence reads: CASSFVSEQYF. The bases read TGCGCCAGCAGCTTTGTATCCGAGCAGTACTTC.